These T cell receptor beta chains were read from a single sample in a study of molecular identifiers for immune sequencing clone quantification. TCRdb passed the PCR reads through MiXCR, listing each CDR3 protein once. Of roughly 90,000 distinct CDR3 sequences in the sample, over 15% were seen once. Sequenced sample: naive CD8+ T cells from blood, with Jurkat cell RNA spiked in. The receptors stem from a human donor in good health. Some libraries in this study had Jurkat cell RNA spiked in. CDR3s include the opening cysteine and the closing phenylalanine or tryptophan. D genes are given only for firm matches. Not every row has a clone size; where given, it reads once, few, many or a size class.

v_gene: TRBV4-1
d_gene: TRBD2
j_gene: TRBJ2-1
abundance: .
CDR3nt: TGCGCCAGCAGCCGAGAACTAGCGGGGCACAATGAGCAGTTCTTC
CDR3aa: CASSRELAGHNEQFF

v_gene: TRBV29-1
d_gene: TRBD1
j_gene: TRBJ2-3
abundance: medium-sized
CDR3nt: TGCAGCACTGACCTCCGGGACAGTGGCACAGATACGCAGTATTTT
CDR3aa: CSTDLRDSGTDTQYF

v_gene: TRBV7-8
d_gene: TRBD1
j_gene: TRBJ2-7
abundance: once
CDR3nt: TGTGCCAGCAGCTTAGAGGGACAACAGGGGGCTTTCCACGAGCAGTACTTC
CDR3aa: CASSLEGQQGAFHEQYF

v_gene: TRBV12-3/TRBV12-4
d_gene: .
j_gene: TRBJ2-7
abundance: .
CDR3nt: TGTGCCAGCAGTCCCACCCCGGGACTGACGGAGAACTTTTCCTACGAGCAGTACTTC
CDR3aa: CASSPTPGLTENFSYEQYF

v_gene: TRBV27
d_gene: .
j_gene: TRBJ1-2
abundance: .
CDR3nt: TGTGCCAGCAGTTCGGGCAGGATCTCCTCCTTC
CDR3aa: CASSSGRISSF

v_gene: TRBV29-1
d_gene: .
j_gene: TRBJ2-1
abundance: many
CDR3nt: TGCAGCGTCGAGGGGGGGCAGAACCACAATGAGCAGTTCTTC
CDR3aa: CSVEGGQNHNEQFF

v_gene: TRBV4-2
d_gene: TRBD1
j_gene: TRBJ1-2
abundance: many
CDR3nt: TGTGCCAGCAGCCAAGAACCTGGACAGGCCGAAGGTGGCTACACCTTC
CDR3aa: CASSQEPGQAEGGYTF

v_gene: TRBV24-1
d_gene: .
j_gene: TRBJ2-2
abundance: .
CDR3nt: TGTGCCACCAGTGATATAGAGCGGGAGCTGTTTTTT
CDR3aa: CATSDIERELFF

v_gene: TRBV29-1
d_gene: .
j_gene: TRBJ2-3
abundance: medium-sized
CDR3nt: TGCAGCGTTGAAGGGAATAGAAACACAGATACGCAGTATTTT
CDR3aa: CSVEGNRNTDTQYF

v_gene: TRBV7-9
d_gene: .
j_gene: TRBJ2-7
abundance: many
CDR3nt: TGTGCCAGCAGCGCTCCGGGCCCTACCTACGAGCAGTACTTC
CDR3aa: CASSAPGPTYEQYF

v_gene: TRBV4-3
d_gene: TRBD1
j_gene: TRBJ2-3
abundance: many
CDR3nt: TGCGCCAGCAGCCAAGACGACAGGGACAGTAGCACAGATACGCAGTATTTT
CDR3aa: CASSQDDRDSSTDTQYF

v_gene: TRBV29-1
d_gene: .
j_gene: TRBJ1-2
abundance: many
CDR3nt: TGCAGCGTTGCCGACGGATACAGACCCTATGGCTACACCTTC
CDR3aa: CSVADGYRPYGYTF

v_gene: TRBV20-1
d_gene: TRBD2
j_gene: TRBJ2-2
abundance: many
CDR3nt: TGCAGTGCTAGCCCGACGGGACTAGCGGGGGGGGGTACCGGGGAGCTGTTTTTT
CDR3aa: CSASPTGLAGGGTGELFF

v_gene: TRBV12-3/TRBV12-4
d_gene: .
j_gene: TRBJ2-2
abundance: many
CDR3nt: TGTGCCAGCAGAAGTCAGAACGGGGAGCTGTTTTTT
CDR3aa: CASRSQNGELFF

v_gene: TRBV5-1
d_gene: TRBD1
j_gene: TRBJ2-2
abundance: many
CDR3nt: TGCGCCAGCAGCCCGGGCCCGGGACAGGGCTTCACCGGGGAGCTGTTTTTT
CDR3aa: CASSPGPGQGFTGELFF

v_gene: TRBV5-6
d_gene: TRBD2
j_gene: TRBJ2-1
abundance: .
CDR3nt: TGTGCCAGCAGTCCAACTAGCGGGGGGACCAATGAGCAGTTCTTC
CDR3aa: CASSPTSGGTNEQFF

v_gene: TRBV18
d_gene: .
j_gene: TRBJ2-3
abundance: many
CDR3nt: TGTGCCAGCTCACCTACCGGGACGAATACGCAGTATTTT
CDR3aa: CASSPTGTNTQYF

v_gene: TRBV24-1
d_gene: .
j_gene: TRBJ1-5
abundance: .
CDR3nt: TGTGCCACCAGTGATTGGGACAGCAATCAGCCCCAGCATTTT
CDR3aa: CATSDWDSNQPQHF

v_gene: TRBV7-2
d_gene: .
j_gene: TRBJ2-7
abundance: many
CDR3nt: TGTGCCAGCAGCTACATGCCTGTTTACGAGCAGTACTTC
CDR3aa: CASSYMPVYEQYF

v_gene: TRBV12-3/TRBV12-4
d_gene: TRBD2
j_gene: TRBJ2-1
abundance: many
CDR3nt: TGTGCCAGCAGTTTTCTAAGGGTTGGGGGGGGGAATGAGCAGTTCTTC
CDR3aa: CASSFLRVGGGNEQFF

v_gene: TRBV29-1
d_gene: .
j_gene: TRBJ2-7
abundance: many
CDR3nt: TGCAGCGTTGATTCGCGAGGCGAGCAGTACTTC
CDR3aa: CSVDSRGEQYF

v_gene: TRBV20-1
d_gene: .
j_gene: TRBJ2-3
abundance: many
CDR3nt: TGCAGTGCTAGACCACCGGGTACGCAGTATTTT
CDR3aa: CSARPPGTQYF

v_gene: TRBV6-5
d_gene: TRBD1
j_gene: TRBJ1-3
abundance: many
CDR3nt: TGTGCCAGCAGTCGGGACAGGGGGCTTGGAAACACCATATATTTT
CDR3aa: CASSRDRGLGNTIYF

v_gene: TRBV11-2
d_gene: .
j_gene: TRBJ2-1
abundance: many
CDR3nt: TGTGCCAGCAGCTTAGTGACCAACAATGAGCAGTTCTTC
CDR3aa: CASSLVTNNEQFF

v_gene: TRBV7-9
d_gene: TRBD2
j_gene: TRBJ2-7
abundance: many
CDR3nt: TGTGCCAGCAGCCCAGGATATGGCGGGAGGGCCAACGAGCAGTACTTC
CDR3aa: CASSPGYGGRANEQYF

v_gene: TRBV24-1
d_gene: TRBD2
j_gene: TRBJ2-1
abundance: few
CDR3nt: TGTGCCACCAGTGATGGGCTTGCGGGAGATATCTTCGATGAGCAGTTCTTC
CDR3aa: CATSDGLAGDIFDEQFF

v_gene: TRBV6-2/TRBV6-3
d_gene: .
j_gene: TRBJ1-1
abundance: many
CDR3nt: TGTGCCAGCATAAAGACAGGTCCCACCGGGTACACTGAAGCTTTCTTT
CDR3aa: CASIKTGPTGYTEAFF

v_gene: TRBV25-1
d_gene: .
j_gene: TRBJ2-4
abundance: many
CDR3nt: TGTGCCAGCAGTGCCGGACTGGACATTCAGTACTTC
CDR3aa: CASSAGLDIQYF

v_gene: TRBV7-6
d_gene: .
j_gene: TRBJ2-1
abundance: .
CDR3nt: TGTGCCAGCAGCTTAGCGAGGCCAATTTCGGCGGAGAGTCCCTACAATGAGCAGTTCTTC
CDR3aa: CASSLARPISAESPYNEQFF

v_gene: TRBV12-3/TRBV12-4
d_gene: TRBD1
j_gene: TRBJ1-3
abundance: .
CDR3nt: TGTGCCCAAATTGGGGGACAGGGCTACTCTGGAAACACCATATATTTT
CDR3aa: CAQIGGQGYSGNTIYF

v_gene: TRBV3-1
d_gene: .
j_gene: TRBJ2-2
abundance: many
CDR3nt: TGTGCCAGCAGCCAGGAACCGGGACTCCCCGTAGGGACCGGGGAGCTGTTTTTT
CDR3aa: CASSQEPGLPVGTGELFF

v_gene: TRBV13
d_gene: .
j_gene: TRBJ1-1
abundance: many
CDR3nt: TGTGCCAGCAGCTTAGTGGGCAGGGGAACTGAAGCTTTCTTT
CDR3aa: CASSLVGRGTEAFF

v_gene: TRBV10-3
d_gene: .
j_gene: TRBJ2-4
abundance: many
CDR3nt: TGTGCCATCAGTGAGCAGGGAGTAGCCAAAAACATTCAGTACTTC
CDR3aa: CAISEQGVAKNIQYF

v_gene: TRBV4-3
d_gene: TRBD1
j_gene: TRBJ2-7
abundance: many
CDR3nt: TGCGCCAGCAGCCCCGGGACAGGGAGCTTCTACGAGCAGTACTTC
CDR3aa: CASSPGTGSFYEQYF

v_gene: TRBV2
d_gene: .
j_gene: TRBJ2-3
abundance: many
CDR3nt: TGTGCCAGCAGTGAATGGTCCGGTAGCACAGATACGCAGTATTTT
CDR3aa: CASSEWSGSTDTQYF

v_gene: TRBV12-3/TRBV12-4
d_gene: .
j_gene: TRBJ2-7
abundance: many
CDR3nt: TGTGCCAGCAGTGCACCATGGGACCGCTCCTACGAGCAGTACTTC
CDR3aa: CASSAPWDRSYEQYF

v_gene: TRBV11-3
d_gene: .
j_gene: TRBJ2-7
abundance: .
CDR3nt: TGTACCAGCAGCTCACAGGGATCCTACGAGCAGTACTTC
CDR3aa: CTSSSQGSYEQYF

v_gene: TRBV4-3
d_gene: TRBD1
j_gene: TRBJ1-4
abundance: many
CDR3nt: TGCGCCAGCAGCCTTAGCCGACAGGGGGGAAGCGAAAAACTGTTTTTT
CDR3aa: CASSLSRQGGSEKLFF

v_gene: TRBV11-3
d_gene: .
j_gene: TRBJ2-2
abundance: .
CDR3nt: TGTGTCAGCAGCCGCGAGGGGGCGAACACCGGGGAGCTGTTTTTT
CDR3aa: CVSSREGANTGELFF

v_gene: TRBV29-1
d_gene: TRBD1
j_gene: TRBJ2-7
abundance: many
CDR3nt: TGCAGCGTTGTAGGCGGGACAGGACGGTCCTACGAGCAGTACTTC
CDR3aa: CSVVGGTGRSYEQYF

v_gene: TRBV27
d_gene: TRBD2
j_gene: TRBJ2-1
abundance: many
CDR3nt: TGTGCCAGCAGTTTGGGACTAGCGGGATACAATGAGCAGTTCTTC
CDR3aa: CASSLGLAGYNEQFF

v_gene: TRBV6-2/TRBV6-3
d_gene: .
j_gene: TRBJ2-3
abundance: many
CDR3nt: TGTGCCAGCAGTTACTCTGGTTTCGATACGCAGTATTTT
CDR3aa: CASSYSGFDTQYF

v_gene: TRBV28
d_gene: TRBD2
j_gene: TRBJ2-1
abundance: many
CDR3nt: TGTGCCAGCAGTTTACTTCATTTGGGGCTAGCGGCCAACAATGAGCAGTTCTTC
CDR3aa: CASSLLHLGLAANNEQFF

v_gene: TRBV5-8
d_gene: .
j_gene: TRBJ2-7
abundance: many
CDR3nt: TGTGCCAGCACCACGTGGTACGGGGACGAAGGGTACGAGCAGTACTTC
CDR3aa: CASTTWYGDEGYEQYF